A selection of T cell receptor beta chains follows, all from one sample in a study of cytomegalovirus exposure and HLA in healthy donors. Clones were sequenced by immunoSEQ multiplex PCR, and TCRdb holds only the in-frame ones, with some missing. The sample holds about 98,000 clones, approximately 88% seen once. The sample consisted of PBMCs. The source is a woman aged 30 to 39 in good health and CMV-seronegative. CDR3s include the opening cysteine and the closing phenylalanine or tryptophan. D genes are given only for firm matches. Size is omitted from some rows. Given values are once, few, many or a class for expanded clones.

CDR3: CASSLAGAGGTDTQYF
DNA: TGTGCCAGCAGCTTAGCTGGGGCGGGAGGCACAGATACGCAGTATTTT
D: TRBD2
size: NA
J: TRBJ2-3
V: TRBV7-2

CDR3: CASSLAGDSPLHF
DNA: TGCGCCAGCAGCTTGGCGGGGGATTCACCCCTCCACTTT
D: NA
size: NA
J: TRBJ1-6
V: TRBV5-1

CDR3: CASSEYAGANTEAFF
DNA: TGTGCCAGCAGTGAATATGCAGGGGCGAACACTGAAGCTTTCTTT
D: NA
size: few
J: TRBJ1-1
V: TRBV6-1

CDR3: CASSSGGGGGNQPQHF
DNA: TGTGCCAGCAGCTCCGGTGGAGGGGGGGGCAATCAGCCCCAGCATTTT
D: NA
size: NA
J: TRBJ1-5
V: TRBV7-2

CDR3: CASSLGRGPLHF
DNA: TGTGCCAGCAGTTTAGGTAGGGGTCCCCTCCACTTT
D: NA
size: NA
J: TRBJ1-6
V: TRBV27

CDR3: CASSEWGGVVEGNEKLFF
DNA: TGTGCCAGCAGTGAATGGGGGGGGGTCGTGGAGGGTAATGAAAAACTGTTTTTT
D: NA
size: few
J: TRBJ1-4
V: TRBV6-1

CDR3: CASSLQQGGRKLFF
DNA: TGTGCCAGCAGCTTACAACAGGGCGGTCGAAAACTGTTTTTT
D: NA
size: NA
J: TRBJ1-4
V: TRBV7-3

CDR3: CASSSLNRGTEAFF
DNA: TGTGCCAGTAGTTCCTTGAACAGGGGCACTGAAGCTTTCTTT
D: TRBD1
size: NA
J: TRBJ1-1
V: TRBV19

CDR3: CASSDFQTGIGRNTIYF
DNA: TGTGCCAGCAGTGACTTCCAGACAGGAATAGGGAGAAACACCATATATTTT
D: NA
size: NA
J: TRBJ1-3
V: TRBV25-1

CDR3: CASSSGETSVYNEQFF
DNA: TGTGCCAGCAGCTCCGGCGAGACTAGCGTCTACAATGAGCAGTTCTTC
D: TRBD2
size: NA
J: TRBJ2-1
V: TRBV7-8

CDR3: CSVWTGGTTGELFF
DNA: TGCAGCGTTTGGACAGGGGGCACGACCGGGGAGCTGTTTTTT
D: TRBD1
size: once
J: TRBJ2-2
V: TRBV29-1

CDR3: CASRRGGAGDEQFF
DNA: TGTGCCAGCCGTCGCGGGGGGGCCGGCGATGAGCAGTTCTTC
D: TRBD2
size: NA
J: TRBJ2-1
V: TRBV6-4

CDR3: CASRTSESYNEQFF
DNA: TGTGCCAGCCGGACTAGCGAATCCTACAATGAGCAGTTCTTC
D: TRBD2
size: once
J: TRBJ2-1
V: TRBV7-8

CDR3: CASSQGTSQEQYF
DNA: TGCGCCAGCAGCCAAGGAACTAGCCAAGAGCAGTACTTC
D: NA
size: NA
J: TRBJ2-7
V: TRBV4-1

CDR3: CASSFQPGFGSYEQYF
DNA: TGTGCCAGCAGCTTCCAACCCGGGTTTGGGTCCTACGAGCAGTACTTC
D: NA
size: NA
J: TRBJ2-7
V: TRBV7-9

CDR3: CASRPAGGDSGNTIYF
DNA: TGTGCCAGCAGGCCGGCAGGGGGTGACTCTGGAAACACCATATATTTT
D: TRBD1
size: NA
J: TRBJ1-3
V: TRBV7-9

CDR3: CASGDRGRLAEAFF
DNA: TGTGCCAGCGGGGACAGGGGTAGATTAGCTGAAGCTTTCTTT
D: TRBD1
size: NA
J: TRBJ1-1
V: TRBV6-1

CDR3: CASSQGLSEQYF
DNA: TGCGCCAGCAGCCAAGGCCTAAGCGAGCAGTACTTC
D: NA
size: NA
J: TRBJ2-7
V: TRBV4-3

CDR3: CASSLVIAGDETQYF
DNA: TGCGCCAGCAGCTTGGTAATAGCGGGAGACGAGACCCAGTACTTC
D: TRBD2
size: NA
J: TRBJ2-5
V: TRBV5-1

CDR3: CASSDRGFTNEKLFF
DNA: TGTGCCAGCAGTGACAGGGGGTTCACTAATGAAAAACTGTTTTTT
D: TRBD1
size: NA
J: TRBJ1-4
V: TRBV27

CDR3: CLIGRAGNTEAFF
DNA: TGTCTCATAGGGAGGGCGGGCAACACTGAAGCTTTCTTT
D: NA
size: NA
J: TRBJ1-1
V: TRBV28